This T cell receptor beta chain was observed in a study of blood T cell repertoires in COVID-19. The CDR3 is made up of 17 amino acids. Deletions cut 7 bases from V and 1 base from J, with 17 bases between. Assay: immunoSEQ multiplex PCR; the TCRdb copy retains only in-frame clones and omits some. The table lists 5,500 to 6,000 clones, about 81% of them singletons. This clonotype originated in a human donor in a cohort sampled during active COVID-19. Specimen: peripheral blood. The rearrangement uses TRBV23-1 and TRBJ2-6, with D possibly being TRBD1 (5 bases). TRBV23-1 is classed as an ORF, of uncertain function. The CDR3 region is CASITRGVPSGANVLTF. In DNA, the CDR3 is TGCGCCAGCATCACAAGGGGCGTCCCTTCTGGGGCCAACGTCCTGACTTTC.